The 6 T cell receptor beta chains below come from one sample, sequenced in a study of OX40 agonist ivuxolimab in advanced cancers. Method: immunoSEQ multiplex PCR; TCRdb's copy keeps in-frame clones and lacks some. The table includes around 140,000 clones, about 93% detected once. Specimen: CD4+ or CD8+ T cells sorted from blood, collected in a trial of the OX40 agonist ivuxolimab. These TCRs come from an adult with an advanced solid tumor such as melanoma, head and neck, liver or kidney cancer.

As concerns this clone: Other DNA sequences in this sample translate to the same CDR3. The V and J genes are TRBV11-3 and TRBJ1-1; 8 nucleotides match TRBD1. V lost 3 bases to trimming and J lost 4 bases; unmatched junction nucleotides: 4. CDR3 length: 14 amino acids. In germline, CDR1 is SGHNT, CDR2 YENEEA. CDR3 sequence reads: CASSLQGASTEAFF. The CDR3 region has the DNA TGTGCCAGCAGCTTGCAGGGGGCGAGCACTGAAGCTTTCTTT.

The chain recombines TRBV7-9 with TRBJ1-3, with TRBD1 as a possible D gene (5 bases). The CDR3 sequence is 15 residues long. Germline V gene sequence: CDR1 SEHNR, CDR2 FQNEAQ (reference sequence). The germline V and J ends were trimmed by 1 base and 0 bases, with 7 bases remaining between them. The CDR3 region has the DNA TGTGCCAGCAGCTTAGGACAGAGCTCTGGAAACACCATATATTTT. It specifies CASSLGQSSGNTIYF.

The CDR3 loop is CASSIHNTGELFF. The CDR3 coding sequence is TGTGCCAGCAGTATCCATAACACCGGGGAGCTGTTTTTT. This chain links TRBV6-5 with TRBJ2-2; D ambiguous. The CDR3 totals 13 residues. The V gene lost 5 bases and the J gene lost 2 bases, with 6 bases spanning the gap. Germline CDR1 is MNHEY and CDR2 is SVGAGI.

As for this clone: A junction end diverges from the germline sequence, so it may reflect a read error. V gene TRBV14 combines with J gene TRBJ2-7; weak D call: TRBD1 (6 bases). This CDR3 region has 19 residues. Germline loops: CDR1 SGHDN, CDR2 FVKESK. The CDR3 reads CASSPYDRTVLGTSHEQYF. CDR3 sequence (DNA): TGTGCCAGCAGCCCCTACGACAGGACAGTCCTGGGGACCTCCCACGAGCAGTACTTC.

CDR3 loop: CASSHRIDLNTEAFF. CDR3 coding DNA: TGTGCCAGCAGCCACCGCATAGACTTGAACACTGAAGCTTTCTTT. The chain recombines TRBV7-2 with TRBJ1-1; D gene unclear. The germline V gene encodes CDR1 SGHTA and CDR2 FQGNSA. This CDR3 comprises 15 residues. V shed 5 bases and J shed 0 bases, with 13 bases lying between them.

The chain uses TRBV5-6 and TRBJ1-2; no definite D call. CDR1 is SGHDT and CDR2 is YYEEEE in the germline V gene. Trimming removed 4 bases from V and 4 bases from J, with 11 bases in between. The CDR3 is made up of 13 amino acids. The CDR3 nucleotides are TGTGCCAGCAGCGGACGGTCGACCTATGGCTACACCTTC. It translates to CASSGRSTYGYTF.